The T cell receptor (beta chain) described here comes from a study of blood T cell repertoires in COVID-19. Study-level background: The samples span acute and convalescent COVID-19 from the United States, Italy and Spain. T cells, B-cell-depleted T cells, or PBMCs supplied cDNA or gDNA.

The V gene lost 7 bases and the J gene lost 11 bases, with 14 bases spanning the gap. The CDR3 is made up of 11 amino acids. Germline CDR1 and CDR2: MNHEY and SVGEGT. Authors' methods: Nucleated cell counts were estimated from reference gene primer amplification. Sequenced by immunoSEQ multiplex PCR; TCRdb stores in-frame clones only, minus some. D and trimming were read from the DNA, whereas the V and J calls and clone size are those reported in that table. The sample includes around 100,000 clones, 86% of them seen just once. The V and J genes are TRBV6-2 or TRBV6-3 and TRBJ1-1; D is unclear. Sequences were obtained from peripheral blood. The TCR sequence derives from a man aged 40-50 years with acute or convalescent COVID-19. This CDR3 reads CASTPGRRAFF. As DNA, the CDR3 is TGTGCCAGCACCCCGGGGAGGAGGGCTTTCTTT.